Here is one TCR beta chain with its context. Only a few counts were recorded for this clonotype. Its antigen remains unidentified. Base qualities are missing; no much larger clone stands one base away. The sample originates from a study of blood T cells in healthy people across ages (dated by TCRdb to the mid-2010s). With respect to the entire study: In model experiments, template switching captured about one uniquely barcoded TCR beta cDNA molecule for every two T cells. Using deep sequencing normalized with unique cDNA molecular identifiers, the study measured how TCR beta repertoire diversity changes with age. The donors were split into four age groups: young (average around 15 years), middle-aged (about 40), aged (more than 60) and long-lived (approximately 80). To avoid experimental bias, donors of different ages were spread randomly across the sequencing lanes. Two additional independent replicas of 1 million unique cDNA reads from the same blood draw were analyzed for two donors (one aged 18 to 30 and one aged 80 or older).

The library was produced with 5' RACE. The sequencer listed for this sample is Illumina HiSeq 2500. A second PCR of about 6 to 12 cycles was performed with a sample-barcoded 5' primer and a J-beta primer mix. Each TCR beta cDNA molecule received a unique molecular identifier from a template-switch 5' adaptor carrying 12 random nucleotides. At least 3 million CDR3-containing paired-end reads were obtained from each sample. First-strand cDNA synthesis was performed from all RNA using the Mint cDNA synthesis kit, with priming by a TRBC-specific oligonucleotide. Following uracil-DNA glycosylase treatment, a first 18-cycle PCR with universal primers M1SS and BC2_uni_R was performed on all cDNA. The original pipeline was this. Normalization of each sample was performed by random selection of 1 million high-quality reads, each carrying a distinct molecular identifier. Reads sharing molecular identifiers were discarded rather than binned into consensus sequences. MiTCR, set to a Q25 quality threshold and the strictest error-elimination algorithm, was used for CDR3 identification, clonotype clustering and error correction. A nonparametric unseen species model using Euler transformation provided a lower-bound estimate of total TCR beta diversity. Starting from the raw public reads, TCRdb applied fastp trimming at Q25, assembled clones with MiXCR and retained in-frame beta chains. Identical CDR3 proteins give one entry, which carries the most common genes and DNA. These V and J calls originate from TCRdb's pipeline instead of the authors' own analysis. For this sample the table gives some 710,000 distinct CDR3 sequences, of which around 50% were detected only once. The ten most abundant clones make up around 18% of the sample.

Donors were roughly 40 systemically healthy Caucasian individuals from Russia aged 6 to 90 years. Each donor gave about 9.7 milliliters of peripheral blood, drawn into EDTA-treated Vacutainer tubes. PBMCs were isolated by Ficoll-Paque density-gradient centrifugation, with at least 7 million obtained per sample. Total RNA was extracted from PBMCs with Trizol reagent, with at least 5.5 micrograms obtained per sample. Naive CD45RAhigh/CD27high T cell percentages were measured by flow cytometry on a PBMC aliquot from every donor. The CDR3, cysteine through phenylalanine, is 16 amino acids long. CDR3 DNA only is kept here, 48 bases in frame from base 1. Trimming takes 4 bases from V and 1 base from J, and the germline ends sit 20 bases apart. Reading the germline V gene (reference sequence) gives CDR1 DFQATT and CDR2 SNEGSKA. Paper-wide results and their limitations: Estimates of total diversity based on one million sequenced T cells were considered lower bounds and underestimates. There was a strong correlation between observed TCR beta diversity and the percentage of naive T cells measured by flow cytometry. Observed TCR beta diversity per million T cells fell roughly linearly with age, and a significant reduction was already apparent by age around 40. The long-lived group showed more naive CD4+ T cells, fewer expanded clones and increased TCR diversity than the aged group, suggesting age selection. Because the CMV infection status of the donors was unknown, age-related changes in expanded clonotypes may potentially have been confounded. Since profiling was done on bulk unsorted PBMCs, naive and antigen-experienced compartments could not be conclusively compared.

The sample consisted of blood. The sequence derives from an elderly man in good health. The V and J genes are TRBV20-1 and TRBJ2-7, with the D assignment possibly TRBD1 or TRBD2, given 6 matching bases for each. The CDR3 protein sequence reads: CSATGGGSGLSYEQYF. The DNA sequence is TGCAGTGCTACAGGAGGGGGAAGCGGGCTGTCCTACGAGCAGTACTTC.